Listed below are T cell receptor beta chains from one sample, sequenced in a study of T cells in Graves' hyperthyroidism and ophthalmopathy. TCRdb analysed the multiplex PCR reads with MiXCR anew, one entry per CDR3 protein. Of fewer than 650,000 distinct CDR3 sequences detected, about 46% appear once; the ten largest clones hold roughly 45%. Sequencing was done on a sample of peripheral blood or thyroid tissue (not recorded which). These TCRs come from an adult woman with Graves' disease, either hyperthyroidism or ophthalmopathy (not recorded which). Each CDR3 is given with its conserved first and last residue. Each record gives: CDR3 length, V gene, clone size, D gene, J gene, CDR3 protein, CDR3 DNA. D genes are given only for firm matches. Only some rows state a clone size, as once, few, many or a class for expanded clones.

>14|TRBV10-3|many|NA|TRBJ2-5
CAIGIQGYQETQYF
TGTGCCATCGGTATACAGGGATACCAAGAGACCCAGTACTTC
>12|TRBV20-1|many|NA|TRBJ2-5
CSARDFEETQYF
TGCAGTGCTAGGGATTTCGAAGAGACCCAGTACTTC
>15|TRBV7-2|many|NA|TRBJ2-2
CASSRDVANTGELFF
TGTGCCAGCAGCCGGGACGTCGCGAACACCGGGGAGCTGTTTTTT
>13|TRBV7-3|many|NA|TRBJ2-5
CASSQSRGETQYF
TGTGCCAGCAGCCAAAGCCGTGGTGAGACCCAGTACTTC
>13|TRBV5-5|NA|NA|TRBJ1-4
CASSLTRSEKLFF
TGTGCCAGCAGCCTCACCAGAAGCGAAAAACTGTTTTTT
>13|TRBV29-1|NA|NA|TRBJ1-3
CSAKSSSGNTIYF
TGCAGCGCCAAAAGTAGCTCTGGAAACACCATATATTTT
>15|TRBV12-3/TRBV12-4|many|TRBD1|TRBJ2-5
CASSHQQGERETQYF
TGTGCCAGCAGCCACCAACAGGGGGAGAGGGAGACCCAGTACTTC
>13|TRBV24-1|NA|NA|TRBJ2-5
CATSDSGTQTQYF
TGTGCCACCAGTGATTCGGGGACCCAGACCCAGTACTTC
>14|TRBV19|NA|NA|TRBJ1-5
CASIGVDTDQPQHF
TGTGCCAGTATCGGTGTGGACACCGATCAGCCCCAGCATTTT
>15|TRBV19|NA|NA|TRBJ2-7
CASSILGGRGGEQYF
TGTGCCAGTAGTATACTCGGGGGACGAGGAGGCGAGCAGTACTTC